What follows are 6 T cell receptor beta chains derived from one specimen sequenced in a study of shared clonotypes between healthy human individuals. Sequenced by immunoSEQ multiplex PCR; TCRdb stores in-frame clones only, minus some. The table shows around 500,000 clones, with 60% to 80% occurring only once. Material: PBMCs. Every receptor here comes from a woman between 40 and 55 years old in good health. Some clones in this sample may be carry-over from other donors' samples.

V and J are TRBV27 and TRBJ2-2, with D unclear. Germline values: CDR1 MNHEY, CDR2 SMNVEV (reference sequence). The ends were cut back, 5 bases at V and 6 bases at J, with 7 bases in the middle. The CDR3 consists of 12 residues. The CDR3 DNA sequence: TGTGCCAGCAGTCGACTCCCCGGGGAGCTGTTTTTT. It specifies CASSRLPGELFF.

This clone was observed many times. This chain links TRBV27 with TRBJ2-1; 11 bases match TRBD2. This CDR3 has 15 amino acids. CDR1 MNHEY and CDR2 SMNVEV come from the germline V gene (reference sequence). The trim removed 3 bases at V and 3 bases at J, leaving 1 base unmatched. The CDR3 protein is CASSFGLAGYNEQFF. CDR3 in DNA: TGTGCCAGCAGTTTTGGACTAGCGGGCTACAATGAGCAGTTCTTC.

The CDR3, as DNA: TGCGCCAGCAGCCAGGAGCGGGAGGTGCACTACGAGCAGTACTTC. Protein sequence: CASSQEREVHYEQYF. The chain uses TRBV4-1 and TRBJ2-7, with 9 bases fitting TRBD2. The V segment lost 3 bases and the J segment 3 bases; nucleotides outside the gene matches: 6. CDR3 size: 15 residues. Germline V gene lookup returns CDR1 MGHRA and CDR2 YSYEKL.

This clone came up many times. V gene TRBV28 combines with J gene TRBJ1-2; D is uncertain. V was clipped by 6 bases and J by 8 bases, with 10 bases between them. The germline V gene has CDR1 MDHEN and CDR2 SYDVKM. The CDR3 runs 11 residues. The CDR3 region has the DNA TGTGCCAGCAGCAGTCCTCGGGGCTACACCTTC. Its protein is CASSSPRGYTF.

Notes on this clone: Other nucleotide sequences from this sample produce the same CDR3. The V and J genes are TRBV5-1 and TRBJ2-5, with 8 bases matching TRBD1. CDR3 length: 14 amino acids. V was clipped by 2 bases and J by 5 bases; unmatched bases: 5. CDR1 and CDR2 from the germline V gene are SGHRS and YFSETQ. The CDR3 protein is CASSLGQGQETQYF. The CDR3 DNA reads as TGCGCCAGCAGCTTAGGACAGGGTCAGGAGACCCAGTACTTC.

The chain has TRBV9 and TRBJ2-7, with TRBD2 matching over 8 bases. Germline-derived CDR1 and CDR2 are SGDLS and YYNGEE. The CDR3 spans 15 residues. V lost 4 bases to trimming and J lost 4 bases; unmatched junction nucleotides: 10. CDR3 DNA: TGTGCCAGCAGCCCCACTAGCGGTCTGTCTTACGAGCAGTACTTC. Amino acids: CASSPTSGLSYEQYF. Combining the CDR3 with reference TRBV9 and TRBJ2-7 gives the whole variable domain DSGVTQTPKHLITATGQRVTLRCSPRSGDLSVYWYQQSLDQGLQFLIQYYNGEERAKGNILERFSAQQFPDLHSELNLSSLELGDSALYFCASSPTSGLSYEQYFGPGTRLTVT.